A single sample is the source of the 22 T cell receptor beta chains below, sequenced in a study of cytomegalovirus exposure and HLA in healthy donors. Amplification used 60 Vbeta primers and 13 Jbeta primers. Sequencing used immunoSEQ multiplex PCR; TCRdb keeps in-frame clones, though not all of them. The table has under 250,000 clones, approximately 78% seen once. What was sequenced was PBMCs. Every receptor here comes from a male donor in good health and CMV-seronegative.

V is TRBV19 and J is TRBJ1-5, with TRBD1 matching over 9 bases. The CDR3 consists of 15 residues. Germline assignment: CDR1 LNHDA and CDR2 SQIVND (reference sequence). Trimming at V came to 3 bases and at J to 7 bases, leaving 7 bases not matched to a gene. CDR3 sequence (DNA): TGTGCCAGTAGTATGGGACAGGGTGGATTACAGCCCCAGCATTTT. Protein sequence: CASSMGQGGLQPQHF. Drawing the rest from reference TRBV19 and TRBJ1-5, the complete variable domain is DGGITQSPKYLFRKEGQNVTLSCEQNLNHDAMYWYRQDPGQGLRLIYYSQIVNDFQKGDIAEGYSVSREKKESFPLTVTSAQKNPTAFYLCASSMGQGGLQPQHFGDGTRLSIL.

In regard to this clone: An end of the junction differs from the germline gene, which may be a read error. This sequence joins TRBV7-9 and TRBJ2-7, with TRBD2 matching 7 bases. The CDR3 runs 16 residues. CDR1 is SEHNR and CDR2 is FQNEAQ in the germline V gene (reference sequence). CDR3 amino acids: CSSSLTAVAGSYEQYF. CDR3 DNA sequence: TGTTCCAGCAGCCTCACTGCGGTAGCGGGTTCCTACGAGCAGTACTTC.

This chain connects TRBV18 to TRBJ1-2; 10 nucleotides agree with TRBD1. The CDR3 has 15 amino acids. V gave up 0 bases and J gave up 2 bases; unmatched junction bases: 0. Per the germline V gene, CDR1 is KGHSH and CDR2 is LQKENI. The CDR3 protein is CASSPPGQGNYGYTF. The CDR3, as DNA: TGTGCCAGCTCACCACCGGGACAGGGGAACTATGGCTACACCTTC.

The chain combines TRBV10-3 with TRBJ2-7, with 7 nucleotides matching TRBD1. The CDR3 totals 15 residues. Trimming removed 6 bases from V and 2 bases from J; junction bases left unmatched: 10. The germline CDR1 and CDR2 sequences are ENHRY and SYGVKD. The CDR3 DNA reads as TGTGCCATCAGCCTGACCGGGACAGACCCCTACGAGCAGTACTTC. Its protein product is CAISLTGTDPYEQYF.

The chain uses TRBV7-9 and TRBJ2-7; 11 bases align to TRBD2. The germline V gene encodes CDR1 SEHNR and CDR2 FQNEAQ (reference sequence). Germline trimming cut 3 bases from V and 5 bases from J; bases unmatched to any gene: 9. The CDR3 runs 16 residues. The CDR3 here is CASSFFGGLADHEQYF. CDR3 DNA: TGTGCCAGCAGCTTCTTTGGGGGACTAGCGGACCACGAGCAGTACTTC. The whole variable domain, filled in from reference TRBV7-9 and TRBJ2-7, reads DTGVSQNPRHKITKRGQNVTFRCDPISEHNRLYWYRQTLGQGPEFLTYFQNEAQLEKSRLLSDRFSAERPKGSFSTLEIQRTEQGDSAMYLCASSFFGGLADHEQYFGPGTRLTVT.

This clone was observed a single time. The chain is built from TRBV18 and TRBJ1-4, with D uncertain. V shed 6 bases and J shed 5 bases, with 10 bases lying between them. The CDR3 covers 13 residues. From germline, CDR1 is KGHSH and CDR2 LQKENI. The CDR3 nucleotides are TGTGCCAGCTCCGCTTACGGGAATGAAAAACTGTTTTTT. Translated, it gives CASSAYGNEKLFF.

In nucleotides, the CDR3 is TGTGCCAGCAGCGCAGGGTCCCTAAATGAAAAACTGTTTTTT. Translated: CASSAGSLNEKLFF. The rearrangement uses TRBV28 and TRBJ1-4; possibly TRBD1 for D (5 bases). The V gene lost 6 bases and the J gene lost 5 bases, with 13 bases spanning the gap. The CDR3 runs 14 residues. Germline V CDR1 and CDR2: MDHEN, SYDVKM.

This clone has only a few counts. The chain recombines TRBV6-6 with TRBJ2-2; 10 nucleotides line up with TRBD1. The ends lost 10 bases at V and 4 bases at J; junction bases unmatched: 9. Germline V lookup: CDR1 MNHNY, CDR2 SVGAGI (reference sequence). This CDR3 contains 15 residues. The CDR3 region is CATDRGRVSTGELFF. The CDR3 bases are TGTGCCACTGACAGGGGGCGCGTAAGCACCGGGGAGCTGTTTTTT.

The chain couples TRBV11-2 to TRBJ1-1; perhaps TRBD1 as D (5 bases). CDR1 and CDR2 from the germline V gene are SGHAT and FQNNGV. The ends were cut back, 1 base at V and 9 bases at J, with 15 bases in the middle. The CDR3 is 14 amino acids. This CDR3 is CASSLGGLGTKAFF. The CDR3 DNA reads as TGTGCCAGCAGCTTAGGGGGCCTGGGTACAAAAGCTTTCTTT.

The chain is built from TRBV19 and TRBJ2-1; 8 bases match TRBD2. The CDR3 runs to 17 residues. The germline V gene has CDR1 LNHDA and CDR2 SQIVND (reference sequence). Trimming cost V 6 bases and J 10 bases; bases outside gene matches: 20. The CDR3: CASSHPRASSGTQEQFF. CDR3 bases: TGTGCCAGTAGCCACCCGAGGGCCAGTAGCGGGACACAAGAGCAGTTCTTC.

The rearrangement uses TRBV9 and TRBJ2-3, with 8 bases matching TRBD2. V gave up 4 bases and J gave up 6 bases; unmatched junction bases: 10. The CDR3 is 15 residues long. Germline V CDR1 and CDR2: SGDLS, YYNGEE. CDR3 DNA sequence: TGTGCCAGCAGCATCAGAGAGGGACTAGGGGATACGCAGTATTTT. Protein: CASSIREGLGDTQYF.

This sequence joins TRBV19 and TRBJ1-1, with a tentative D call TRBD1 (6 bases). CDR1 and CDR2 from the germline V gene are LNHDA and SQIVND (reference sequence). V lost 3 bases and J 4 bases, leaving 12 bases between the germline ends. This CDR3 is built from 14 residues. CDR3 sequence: CASSIKGGLTEAFF. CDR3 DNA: TGTGCCAGTAGTATCAAGGGGGGGCTCACTGAAGCTTTCTTT.

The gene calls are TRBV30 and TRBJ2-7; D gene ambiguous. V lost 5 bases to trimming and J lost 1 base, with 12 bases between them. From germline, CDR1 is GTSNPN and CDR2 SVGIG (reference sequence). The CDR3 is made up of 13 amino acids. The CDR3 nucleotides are TGTGCCTGGGGAGTGGGTGGGTCCTACGAGCAGTACTTC. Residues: CAWGVGGSYEQYF.

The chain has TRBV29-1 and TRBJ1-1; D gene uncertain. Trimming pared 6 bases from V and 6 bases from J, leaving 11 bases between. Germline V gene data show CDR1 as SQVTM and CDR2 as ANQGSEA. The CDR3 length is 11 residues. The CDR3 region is CSVSRRAEAFF. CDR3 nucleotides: TGCAGCGTATCCCGCCGGGCTGAAGCTTTCTTT.

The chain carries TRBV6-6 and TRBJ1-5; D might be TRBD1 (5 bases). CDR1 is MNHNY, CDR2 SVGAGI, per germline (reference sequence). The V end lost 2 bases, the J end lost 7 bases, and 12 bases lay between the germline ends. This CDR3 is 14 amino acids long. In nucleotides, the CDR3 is TGTGCCAGCAGTTACGGAGGGCCAGGGCAGCCCCAGCATTTT. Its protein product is CASSYGGPGQPQHF.

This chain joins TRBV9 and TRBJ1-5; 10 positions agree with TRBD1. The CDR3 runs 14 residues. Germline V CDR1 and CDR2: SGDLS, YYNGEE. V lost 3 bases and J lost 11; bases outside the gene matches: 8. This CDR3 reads CASSATGGSPAQHF. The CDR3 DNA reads TGTGCCAGCAGCGCGACAGGGGGCTCCCCGGCCCAGCATTTT.

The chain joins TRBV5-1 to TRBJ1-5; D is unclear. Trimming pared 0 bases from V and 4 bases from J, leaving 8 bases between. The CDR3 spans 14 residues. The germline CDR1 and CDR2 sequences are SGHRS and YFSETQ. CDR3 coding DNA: TGCGCCAGCAGCTTGGTGGCCGGGAATCAGCCCCAGCATTTT. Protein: CASSLVAGNQPQHF.

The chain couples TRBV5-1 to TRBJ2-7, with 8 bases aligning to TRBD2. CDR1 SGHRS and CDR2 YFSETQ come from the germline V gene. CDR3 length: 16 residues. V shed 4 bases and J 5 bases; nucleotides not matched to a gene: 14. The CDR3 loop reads CASSPGGASGFNEQYF. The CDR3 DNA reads TGCGCCAGCAGCCCGGGCGGGGCTAGCGGGTTTAACGAGCAGTACTTC. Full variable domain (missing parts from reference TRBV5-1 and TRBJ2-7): KAGVTQTPRYLIKTRGQQVTLSCSPISGHRSVSWYQQTPGQGLQFLFEYFSETQRNKGNFPGRFSGRQFSNSRSEMNVSTLELGDSALYLCASSPGGASGFNEQYFGPGTRLTVT.

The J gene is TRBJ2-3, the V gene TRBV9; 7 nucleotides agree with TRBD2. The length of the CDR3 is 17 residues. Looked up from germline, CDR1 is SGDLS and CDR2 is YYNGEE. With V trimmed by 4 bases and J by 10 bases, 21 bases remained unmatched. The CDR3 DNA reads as TGTGCCAGCAGCCCTCGGTCCCGACTAGCTCCCCCGAATGCGCAGTATTTT. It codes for CASSPRSRLAPPNAQYF.

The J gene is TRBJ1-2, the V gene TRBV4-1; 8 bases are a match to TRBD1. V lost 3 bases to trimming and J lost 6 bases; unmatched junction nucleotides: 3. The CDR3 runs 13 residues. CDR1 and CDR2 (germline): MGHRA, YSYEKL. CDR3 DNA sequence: TGCGCCAGCAGCCAGGGGACAGGAAATGGCTACACCTTC. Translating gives CASSQGTGNGYTF.

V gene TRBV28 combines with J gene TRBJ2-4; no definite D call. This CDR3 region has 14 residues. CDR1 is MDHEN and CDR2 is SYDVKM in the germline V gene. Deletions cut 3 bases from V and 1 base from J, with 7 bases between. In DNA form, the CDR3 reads TGTGCCAGCAGTTTCACGAGGGCCAAAAACATTCAGTACTTC. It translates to CASSFTRAKNIQYF.

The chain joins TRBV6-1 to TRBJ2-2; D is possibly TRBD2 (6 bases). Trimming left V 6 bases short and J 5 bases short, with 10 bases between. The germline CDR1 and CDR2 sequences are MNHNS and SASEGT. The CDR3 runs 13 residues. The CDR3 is CASSVRGTGELFF. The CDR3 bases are TGTGCCAGCAGCGTGCGGGGAACCGGGGAGCTGTTTTTT.